The 30 T cell receptor beta chains in this list originate from one sample, sequenced in a study of molecular identifiers for immune sequencing clone quantification (dated by TCRdb to 2016 to 2019). The library was generated by PCR. Instrument on record: NextSeq 500. TCRdb applied fastp at Q25 and MiXCR to the public reads, then kept only in-frame beta chains. One record per CDR3 amino acid sequence lists the most common genes and DNA. The sample contains over 90,000 distinct CDR3 sequences, around 30% of them found a single time. The ten largest clones add up to about 9.7% of the sample. Sequencing was performed on naive CD8+ T cells from blood, with Jurkat cell RNA spiked in. The cell subset or site label on this specimen signifies: FACS-sorted CD8+CD4-CCR7+CD45RA+ naive T cells. Receptors originate from a human donor in good health. Some libraries in this study had Jurkat cell RNA spiked in.

The sample holds many counts of this clonotype. This chain uses TRBV15 with TRBJ1-2, with 7 bases aligning to TRBD1. Germline V gene data show CDR1 as LNHNV and CDR2 as YYDKDF (reference sequence). The CDR3 has 15 amino acids. The J segment lost 5 bases and the V segment lost 3 bases, leaving 9 bases of the junction unmatched. CDR3 bases: TGTGCCACCAGCAGGGATTACGGGACAGCTTATGGCTACACCTTC. This codes for CATSRDYGTAYGYTF.

A few counts support this clonotype. The chain couples TRBV5-5 to TRBJ2-3, with 9 bases aligning to TRBD1. After removal of 1 base from V and 2 bases from J, the junction contained 2 bases not matched to a gene. The CDR3 contains 15 residues. Germline CDR1 is SGHKS and CDR2 is YYEKEE (reference sequence). CDR3 residues: CASSLWDRATDTQYF. In DNA form, the CDR3 reads TGTGCCAGCAGCTTGTGGGACAGGGCCACAGATACGCAGTATTTT.

This clonotype was seen a few times. This chain uses TRBV7-3 with TRBJ2-1; no definite D call. This CDR3 region has 13 residues. Trimming pared 0 bases from V and 9 bases from J, leaving 9 bases between. Germline V gene lookup returns CDR1 SGHTA and CDR2 FQGTGA. The CDR3 protein is CASSLTTRGEQFF. The CDR3 DNA is TGTGCCAGCAGCTTAACTACCAGAGGTGAGCAGTTCTTC.

Concerning this clonotype: The junction departs from germline at one end; a sequencing error may be responsible. The rearrangement links TRBV2 to TRBJ2-7; 9 positions match TRBD2. CDR3 size: 13 residues. The germline gives CDR1 SNHLY, CDR2 FYNNEI. The CDR3 spells CARSLAGSYEQYF. The CDR3 nucleotides are TGTGCCCGCAGTCTAGCGGGGTCCTACGAGCAGTACTTC.

The chain recombines TRBV6-5 with TRBJ1-5; D uncertain. Germline assignment: CDR1 MNHEY and CDR2 SVGAGI. This CDR3 has 14 residues. Trimming removed 11 bases from V and 2 bases from J, with 16 bases in between. CDR3 amino acids: CASREGGRNQPQHF. The DNA for the CDR3 is TGTGCCTCCCGGGAGGGAGGGCGCAATCAGCCCCAGCATTTT.

With respect to this clonotype: This likely comes from a read error, as the CDR3 has no conserved phenylalanine or tryptophan at its end. For the CDR3, the DNA is TGTGCCAGCAGCTTCGCGGGACCGCTGTATGAGCAGTTCTAC. As protein: CASSFAGPLYEQFY. The V gene is TRBV7-3, the J gene TRBJ2-1, with D possibly being TRBD2 (6 bases). From germline, CDR1 is SGHTA and CDR2 FQGTGA. V was shortened by 3 bases and J by 8 bases, with 14 bases between the two germline ends. The CDR3 is made up of 14 amino acids.

This clonotype turned up a few times. The chain recombines TRBV9 with TRBJ2-2; D may be TRBD1 (5 bases). The V and J ends lost 3 bases and 6 bases respectively, with 9 bases between them. Germline assignment: CDR1 SGDLS and CDR2 YYNGEE. The CDR3 is made up of 13 amino acids. DNA for the CDR3: TGTGCCAGCAGCGGGCCGACAGCCGGGGAGCTGTTTTTT. Translation: CASSGPTAGELFF.

On this clonotype itself: Because it lacks the conserved phenylalanine or tryptophan at the end, this CDR3 is likely a read error. The chain employs TRBV7-2 and TRBJ2-7; possible D gene TRBD2, 5 bases. The V gene's germline CDR1 is SGHTA and CDR2 FQGNSA. Trimming pared 5 bases from V and 6 bases from J, leaving 17 bases between. CDR3 size: 14 residues. CDR3 bases: TGTGCCAGCAGCCCGCTAGGACTCGACTTCGAGCAGTACATC. This gives the protein CASSPLGLDFEQYI.

The V and J genes are TRBV7-9 and TRBJ2-2, with 7 bases fitting TRBD1. The CDR3 length is 14 residues. V was pared by 6 bases and J by 6 bases, with 7 bases of the junction left unmatched. The germline CDR1 and CDR2 sequences are SEHNR and FQNEAQ (reference sequence). CDR3 in DNA: TGTGCCAGCAGAACAGGGGATCGGTCCGGGGAGCTGTTTTTT. It is translated as CASRTGDRSGELFF.

The chain combines TRBV19 with TRBJ2-4, with D uncertain. CDR1 and CDR2 from the germline V gene are LNHDA and SQIVND (reference sequence). Trimming left V 5 bases short and J 12 bases short, with 35 bases between. The length of the CDR3 is 19 residues. CDR3 in amino acids: CASSVRSAYVTRPQSNQYF. In DNA, the CDR3 is TGTGCCAGTAGTGTGCGATCGGCGTATGTGACAAGGCCCCAGAGCAATCAGTACTTC.

The rearrangement links TRBV29-1 to TRBJ2-1; D is possibly TRBD2 (6 bases). There are 14 residues in the CDR3. The V and J ends lost 4 bases and 0 bases respectively, with 10 bases between them. Germline CDR1 SQVTM, CDR2 ANQGSEA. CDR3 bases: TGCAGCGTTGTGGAGGGAAGCTCCTACAATGAGCAGTTCTTC. Residues: CSVVEGSSYNEQFF.

The chain carries TRBV10-3 and TRBJ1-1; D is perhaps TRBD1 (6 bases). CDR1 is ENHRY and CDR2 is SYGVKD in the germline V gene. V lost 10 bases, J lost 6 bases, and 18 bases lay in between. The CDR3 runs to 13 residues. CDR3 region: CATKGELGAEAFF. CDR3 DNA: TGTGCCACCAAGGGGGAGTTAGGGGCTGAAGCTTTCTTT.

This clonotype showed up many times. The chain carries TRBV28 and TRBJ1-1; the match to TRBD1 covers 7 bases. The germline V gene encodes CDR1 MDHEN and CDR2 SYDVKM. V lost 0 bases, J lost 9 bases, and 7 bases stayed unmatched. CDR3 length equals 14 residues. Here the CDR3 reads CASSLWGRGDKAFF. In DNA, the CDR3 is TGTGCCAGCAGTTTATGGGGCAGGGGGGACAAAGCTTTCTTT.

The rearrangement joins TRBV27 to TRBJ2-7, with 13 bases that match TRBD2. Germline CDR1 is MNHEY and CDR2 is SMNVEV (reference sequence). CDR3 length equals 13 residues. The ends lost 4 bases at V and 12 bases at J; junction bases unmatched: 6. CDR3 nucleotides: TGTGCCAGCAGTTCAGGACTAGCGGGAGTGCGGTACTTC. Its protein is CASSSGLAGVRYF.

The V call is TRBV6-5, the J call TRBJ2-4, with D possibly matching TRBD1 (5 bases). CDR1 and CDR2 from the germline V gene are MNHEY and SVGAGI. This CDR3 contains 14 residues. Trimming stripped 5 bases from V and 6 bases from J, with 14 bases between. In nucleotides, the CDR3 is TGTGCCAGCAGTGAGCCCACCGACAGAAACATTCAGTACTTC. This sequence encodes CASSEPTDRNIQYF.

There are a few counts of this clonotype. The CDR3 loop is CASSLNLAVNTGELFF. The DNA for the CDR3 is TGTGCCAGCAGCTTAAACCTAGCAGTGAACACCGGGGAGCTGTTTTTT. This chain links TRBV13 with TRBJ2-2, with D possibly matching TRBD2 (5 bases). CDR1 PRHDT and CDR2 FYEKMQ come from the germline V gene (reference sequence). V shed 2 bases and J shed 1 base, with 11 bases lying between them. This CDR3 contains 16 residues.

There are many counts of this clonotype. The chain recombines TRBV4-2 with TRBJ1-2, with 8 positions matching TRBD1. The junction had 14 bases not matched to a gene; V was cut back by 3 bases and J by 2 bases. CDR3 size: 18 residues. CDR1 LGHNA and CDR2 YNFKEQ come from the germline V gene. Here the CDR3 DNA reads TGTGCCAGCAGCCAGACTGGACAGGGCCAACATTACAACTATGGCTACACCTTC. It is translated as CASSQTGQGQHYNYGYTF.

V gene TRBV6-6 combines with J gene TRBJ2-2, with D unresolved. In germline, CDR1 is MNHNY, CDR2 SVGAGI (reference sequence). The CDR3 spans 16 residues. V was trimmed by 1 base and J by 4 bases, leaving 13 bases between them. CDR3 DNA: TGTGCCAGCAGTTACTTCTATAGCCCGAGCACCGGGGAGCTGTTTTTT. It codes for CASSYFYSPSTGELFF.

For this clonotype: A read error is possible here, since a much larger clone lies one base away. In this CDR3 the conserved last residue, phenylalanine or tryptophan, is missing, so a read error is likely. V gene TRBV4-3 combines with J gene TRBJ2-3; no reliable D call. The CDR3 has 14 amino acids. Between the trimmed V and J ends, which lost 4 bases and 0 bases, there was a span of 8 bases. The germline gives CDR1 LGHNA, CDR2 YSLEER. The DNA for the CDR3 is TGCGCCAGCAGCCGCCGACTTAGCACAGATACGCAGTATATT. Translating it yields CASSRRLSTDTQYI.

The chain links TRBV20-1 to TRBJ1-5; 9 positions agree with TRBD1. With V trimmed by 5 bases and J by 4 bases, 3 bases remained unmatched. The CDR3 covers 13 residues. The V gene's germline CDR1 is DFQATT and CDR2 SNEGSKA (reference sequence). CDR3 in amino acids: CSADGTGNQPQHF. In DNA, the CDR3 is TGCAGTGCTGACGGGACAGGGAATCAGCCCCAGCATTTT.

The table lists this clonotype with a few counts. This rearrangement joins TRBV20-1 to TRBJ2-7, with a weak D call TRBD2 (5 bases). The germline gives CDR1 DFQATT, CDR2 SNEGSKA (reference sequence). The CDR3 has 13 residues. Trimming left V 5 bases short and J 0 bases short, with 11 bases between. The CDR3 nucleotides read TGCAGTGCTGACTCGGACTTCTCCTACGAGCAGTACTTC. Protein sequence: CSADSDFSYEQYF.

Points on this clonotype: A much larger clone lies a single base off, so this may be a read error. This rearrangement joins TRBV6-2 or TRBV6-3 to TRBJ1-5; 8 bases map to TRBD1. The CDR3 has 15 residues. Looked up from germline, CDR1 is MNHEY and CDR2 is SVGEGT. CDR3 sequence reads: CAGSFLGQGNQPQHF. The CDR3 DNA follows: TGTGCCGGCAGTTTTTTGGGACAGGGCAATCAGCCCCAGCATTTT.

This clonotype has a single count. The rearrangement joins TRBV7-6 to TRBJ1-1; D perhaps matches TRBD1 (6 bases). This CDR3 contains 15 residues. Trimming pared 0 bases from V and 5 bases from J, leaving 13 bases between. The germline gives CDR1 SGHVS, CDR2 FNYEAQ. Here the CDR3 reads CASSLALGGRTEAFF. In DNA form, the CDR3 reads TGTGCCAGCAGCTTAGCGTTGGGGGGGCGGACTGAAGCTTTCTTT.

This clonotype was seen only a few times. The CDR3 DNA reads TGTGCCAGCAGTTTTCCAGGGATGGAGACCCAGTACTTC. Its protein product is CASSFPGMETQYF. The chain uses TRBV12-3 or TRBV12-4 and TRBJ2-5; TRBD1 might be the D (5 bases). The CDR3 extends over 13 amino acids. With 3 bases removed from V and 5 bases from J, the gap between germline ends came to 10 bases.

Notes on this clonotype: This clone may be a read error of a much larger clone one base away. V gene TRBV12-3 or TRBV12-4 combines with J gene TRBJ2-1, with D unclear. The V gene lost 4 bases and the J gene lost 8 bases, with 15 bases spanning the gap. This CDR3 has 14 residues. The CDR3 is CASSSSLVGDEQFF. The CDR3 nucleotides are TGTGCCAGCAGTTCATCCCTAGTTGGGGATGAGCAGTTCTTC.

This clonotype appeared once. Just one base apart from a much larger clone, this may be a read error. The chain joins TRBV12-3 or TRBV12-4 to TRBJ2-4; TRBD2 aligns across 11 bases. The CDR3 length is 15 residues. The CDR3 here is CAGSGLAGAKNIQYF. CDR3 DNA: TGTGCCGGCAGCGGACTAGCGGGAGCCAAAAACATTCAGTACTTC.

Comment on this clonotype: A clone one base away is much larger, so this may be a read error. The genes are TRBV19 and TRBJ1-5; D is unresolved. V dropped 9 bases and J dropped 9 bases, with 18 bases sitting between them. The CDR3 totals 13 residues. Germline V gene lookup returns CDR1 LNHDA and CDR2 SQIVND (reference sequence). The DNA for the CDR3 is TGTGCCAGGAGTTCACCCCTGGAGGGGCCCCAGCATTTT. The encoded protein is CARSSPLEGPQHF.

Comments on this clonotype: A much larger clone sits a single nucleotide away, making a read error possible. The chain is built from TRBV29-1 and TRBJ2-7, with D unresolved. Germline CDR1 and CDR2: SQVTM and ANQGSEA. The CDR3 sequence is 12 residues long. With 4 bases removed from V and 6 bases from J, the gap between germline ends came to 13 bases. The CDR3 reads CSVGEDGIEQYF. CDR3 sequence (DNA): TGCAGCGTTGGGGAAGACGGCATCGAGCAGTACTTC.

This clonotype was observed at least ten times. V and J are TRBV4-3 and TRBJ2-1, with a tentative D call TRBD2 (5 bases). V was trimmed by 0 bases and J by 8 bases, leaving 11 bases between them. The CDR3 runs 14 residues. Germline CDR1 and CDR2: LGHNA and YSLEER. The CDR3 DNA reads TGCGCCAGCAGCCAAGATGCGGGTAACTATGAGCAGTTCTTC. Protein product: CASSQDAGNYEQFF.

This clonotype has only a few counts. The V call is TRBV27, the J call TRBJ2-2; 11 bases are a match to TRBD1. The trim removed 7 bases at V and 8 bases at J, leaving 6 bases unmatched. The length of the CDR3 is 14 residues. CDR1 is MNHEY and CDR2 is SMNVEV in the germline V gene (reference sequence). CDR3 region: CASTLGQGAGELFF. CDR3 DNA sequence: TGTGCCAGCACCCTAGGACAGGGGGCGGGGGAGCTGTTTTTT.